This TCR beta chain emerged from a study of T cells in Graves' hyperthyroidism and ophthalmopathy. Turning to the study itself: It was at initial diagnosis, before any treatment, that peripheral blood was collected.

The CDR3 is made up of 14 amino acids. V was cut by 6 bases and J by 4 bases, with 15 bases left in between. This clonotype appeared many times. Amplified TCR beta CDR3 regions came from RNA transcripts. A set of HTBI primers served as the primers for a first-round RT-PCR of the TCR CDR3. TCRdb re-called the multiplex PCR reads with MiXCR, one entry per CDR3 protein. The table includes some 400,000 distinct CDR3 sequences, about 18% detected once. Criteria for exclusion of patients were uncontrolled infection, other autoimmune disease, pregnancy or lactation. Diagnoses were made from clinical symptoms, serum measures (thyroxine and TRAb), thyroid ultrasound and orbital computed tomography.

The chain uses TRBV12-3 or TRBV12-4 and TRBJ1-1; D unclear. Sequencing was done on a sample of blood. This TCR derives from a woman younger than 35 with Graves' hyperthyroidism. CDR3 amino acids: CASRGLRWRTEAFF. The CDR3 DNA is TGTGCCAGCAGGGGCCTTCGGTGGCGCACTGAAGCTTTCTTT.